A single sample gave rise to the 30 T cell receptor beta chains below, sequenced in a study of blood T cell repertoires in COVID-19. Profiled with immunoSEQ multiplex PCR; TCRdb holds only in-frame clones, not every one. Of 230,000 or so clones detected, around 88% appear once; the ten largest clones hold 2% to 2.5%. The sequenced sample consisted of PBMCs or T cells enriched from blood (not recorded which). Source of these receptors: a woman in her thirties or forties with acute COVID-19.

This chain's CDR3 is CASSSHRQITGELFF. In nucleotides, the CDR3 is TGTGCCAGCAGCTCCCACCGACAGATCACCGGGGAGCTGTTTTTT. The chain couples TRBV11-2 to TRBJ2-2; D might be TRBD1 (5 bases). Germline-derived CDR1 and CDR2 are SGHAT and FQNNGV. The V end was cut by 4 bases, the J end by 4 bases, with 13 bases between. The CDR3 totals 15 residues.

The V call is TRBV10-3, the J call TRBJ1-6; TRBD1 matches at 7 bases. This CDR3 comprises 15 residues. Germline values: CDR1 ENHRY, CDR2 SYGVKD. The ends lost 2 bases at V and 6 bases at J; junction bases unmatched: 4. The CDR3 spells CAISEPGQINSPLHF. DNA for the CDR3: TGTGCCATCAGTGAGCCGGGACAGATTAATTCACCCCTCCACTTT.

The rearrangement uses TRBV29-1 and TRBJ2-1, with TRBD2 identical over 10 bases. The germline V gene has CDR1 SQVTM and CDR2 ANQGSEA. Unmatched junction bases numbered 3, after V lost 6 bases and J lost 4 bases. The CDR3 is made up of 13 amino acids. In nucleotides, the CDR3 is TGCAGCGTACCGACTAGCGGGTACAATGAGCAGTTCTTC. It specifies CSVPTSGYNEQFF.

This clone was seen a single time. The genes are TRBV5-1 and TRBJ2-1; 9 bases agree with TRBD2. Germline lookup yields CDR1 SGHRS and CDR2 YFSETQ. The CDR3 consists of 15 residues. V lost 1 base and J lost 9; bases outside the gene matches: 8. Written as DNA, the CDR3 is TGCGCCAGCAGCTTGTCCCCTAGCGGGGCAGGTGAGCAGTTCTTC. It translates to CASSLSPSGAGEQFF.

The chain employs TRBV7-9 and TRBJ2-2; TRBD1 aligns across 8 bases. The CDR3 runs to 16 residues. CDR1 is SEHNR, CDR2 FQNEAQ, per germline (reference sequence). With V trimmed by 7 bases and J by 7 bases, 14 bases remained unmatched. The CDR3 DNA reads as TGTGCCAGCAACTTGGTTTCCAGGGGGCGCGTCGGGGAGCTGTTTTTT. Protein product: CASNLVSRGRVGELFF.

This CDR3 is CASSSYGLAGVYEQYF. As DNA, the CDR3 is TGCGCCAGCAGCTCTTACGGGCTAGCGGGGGTCTACGAGCAGTACTTC. The chain carries TRBV4-3 and TRBJ2-7; 10 bases agree with TRBD2. The CDR3 sequence is 16 residues long. J lost 3 bases, V lost 5 bases, and 10 bases had no gene match. Germline V lookup: CDR1 LGHNA, CDR2 YSLEER.

The CDR3 is CAIGVGRHYEQYF. The CDR3 bases are TGTGCCATCGGAGTTGGGAGACACTACGAGCAGTACTTC. The chain uses TRBV6-6 and TRBJ2-7; D is perhaps TRBD2 (5 bases). In germline, CDR1 is MNHNY, CDR2 SVGAGI (reference sequence). The CDR3 runs 13 residues. V was clipped by 10 bases and J by 3 bases, with 16 bases between them.

This chain connects TRBV5-1 to TRBJ2-5; 8 bases are a match to TRBD2. In germline, CDR1 is SGHRS, CDR2 YFSETQ. V gave up 5 bases and J gave up 4 bases; unmatched junction bases: 22. This CDR3 contains 19 residues. CDR3 sequence reads: CASRESRRENGRAIETQYF. The CDR3 coding sequence is TGCGCCAGCAGAGAAAGCCGCAGGGAAAACGGGAGGGCCATAGAGACCCAGTACTTC.

This clone has a handful of counts. The genes are TRBV2 and TRBJ1-5; TRBD1 matches 10 bases. Looked up from germline, CDR1 is SNHLY and CDR2 is FYNNEI. J was trimmed by 7 bases and V by 5 bases; bases with no gene match: 5. This CDR3 has 14 amino acids. The CDR3 loop reads CASSLGQGDQPQHF. CDR3 nucleotide sequence: TGTGCCAGCAGTCTCGGACAGGGGGACCAGCCCCAGCATTTT.

This chain connects TRBV5-4 to TRBJ1-3; tentative D call: TRBD1 (5 bases). The CDR3 runs to 15 residues. V was clipped by 4 bases and J by 4 bases, with 15 bases between them. Germline V lookup: CDR1 SGHNT, CDR2 YYREEE (reference sequence). CDR3 DNA: TGTGCCAGCAGCCTCCCCCGGGGGGAGGGAAACACCATATATTTT. It yields the protein CASSLPRGEGNTIYF. The full variable domain, rest sourced from reference TRBV5-4 and TRBJ1-3, is ETGVTQSPTHLIKTRGQQVTLRCSSQSGHNTVSWYQQALGQGPQFIFQYYREEENGRGNFPPRFSGLQFPNYSSELNVNALELDDSALYLCASSLPRGEGNTIYFGEGSWLTVV.

The V call is TRBV5-1, the J call TRBJ2-5, with D tentatively TRBD2 (6 bases). The CDR3 has 14 amino acids. V was clipped by 5 bases and J by 2 bases, with 13 bases between them. Germline CDR1 reads SGHRS; CDR2 reads YFSETQ. CDR3 in DNA: TGCGCCAGCAGACCCGGGAGCTTACAAGAGACCCAGTACTTC. Amino acid sequence: CASRPGSLQETQYF.

The V gene is TRBV5-1, the J gene TRBJ1-4, with TRBD1 matching over 11 bases. The CDR3 sequence is 15 residues long. Germline V gives CDR1 SGHRS, CDR2 YFSETQ. The V and J ends lost 5 bases and 8 bases, in that order; junction bases with no gene match: 8. The CDR3: CASSDGQGAGEKLFF. The CDR3 DNA is TGCGCCAGCAGTGACGGACAGGGGGCGGGAGAAAAACTGTTTTTT.

This chain connects TRBV9 to TRBJ2-5; tentative D call: TRBD2 (6 bases). V lost 0 bases to trimming and J lost 5 bases, with 20 bases between them. CDR1 SGDLS and CDR2 YYNGEE come from the germline V gene. This CDR3 spans 17 amino acids. The CDR3 loop is CASSVGDPSVGSETQYF. The CDR3 DNA reads as TGTGCCAGCAGCGTAGGGGACCCTAGCGTGGGTTCGGAGACCCAGTACTTC.

The chain joins TRBV28 to TRBJ1-2; TRBD1 aligns across 8 bases. CDR1 and CDR2 from the germline V gene are MDHEN and SYDVKM. There are 14 residues in the CDR3. The V gene end was trimmed by 4 bases and the J gene end by 8 bases; junction bases not matched to a gene: 9. The CDR3 region has the DNA TGTGCCAGCAGTTCCCGCAGGGGGCGAGGAGGCTACACCTTC. Amino acid sequence: CASSSRRGRGGYTF.

The rearrangement uses TRBV18 and TRBJ2-4; D not resolved. In germline, CDR1 is KGHSH, CDR2 LQKENI. The CDR3 consists of 14 residues. Trimming took 3 bases from V and 2 from J, leaving 8 bases between them. DNA for the CDR3: TGTGCCAGCTCACCCAATGTGTCCAAAAACATTCAGTACTTC. Its protein product is CASSPNVSKNIQYF.

The chain joins TRBV24-1 to TRBJ1-2; 7 bases are shared with TRBD1. Per germline, CDR1 KGHDR and CDR2 SFDVKD. The length of the CDR3 is 14 residues. Trimming cost V 4 bases and J 2 bases; bases outside gene matches: 3. The CDR3 DNA follows: TGTGCCACCAGTGAAGCAGGGGGAAACTATGGCTACACCTTC. It encodes CATSEAGGNYGYTF.

The chain uses TRBV2 and TRBJ1-2; D ambiguous. Between the trimmed V and J ends, which lost 8 bases and 4 bases, there was a span of 20 bases. Looked up from germline, CDR1 is SNHLY and CDR2 is FYNNEI. The CDR3 runs to 15 residues. The CDR3 loop reads CASSEGGGGSYGYTF. Here the CDR3 DNA reads TGTGCCAGCTCCGAAGGAGGAGGCGGCAGCTATGGCTACACCTTC.

CDR3 nucleotides: TGCGCCAGCAACGACTCCCCCAAAGCCGGGGAGCTGTTTTTT. This translates into CASNDSPKAGELFF. The chain carries TRBV5-1 and TRBJ2-2; unclear D gene. This CDR3 region has 14 residues. V gave up 6 bases and J gave up 6 bases, with 15 bases separating them. Per germline, CDR1 SGHRS and CDR2 YFSETQ.

The rearrangement joins TRBV19 to TRBJ2-4; tentative D call: TRBD1 (5 bases). The germline V and J ends were trimmed by 0 bases and 1 base, with 10 bases remaining between them. Germline V gene lookup returns CDR1 LNHDA and CDR2 SQIVND (reference sequence). This CDR3 region has 16 residues. The CDR3 is CASSIDRAEAKNIQYF. Written as DNA, the CDR3 is TGTGCCAGTAGTATAGACAGGGCCGAGGCCAAAAACATTCAGTACTTC.

This chain links TRBV7-2 with TRBJ1-5; possibly TRBD1 for D (6 bases). The length of the CDR3 is 15 residues. The V end was cut by 5 bases, the J end by 6 bases, with 17 bases between. In germline, CDR1 is SGHTA, CDR2 FQGNSA. The CDR3 loop is CASSRPGGASQPQHF. In nucleotides, the CDR3 is TGTGCCAGCAGCCGCCCGGGGGGCGCGAGTCAGCCCCAGCATTTT.

V usage is TRBV5-4 and J usage is TRBJ2-2; 11 bases line up with TRBD1. V shed 4 bases and J 8 bases; nucleotides not matched to a gene: 10. This CDR3 has 16 amino acids. The germline V gene encodes CDR1 SGHNT and CDR2 YYREEE (reference sequence). Here the CDR3 DNA reads TGTGCCAGCAGCGGAAGGACAGGGGGCAGGACGGGGGAGCTGTTTTTT. Its protein is CASSGRTGGRTGELFF.

This clone was seen a handful of times. This chain uses TRBV5-4 with TRBJ1-5; 7 positions match TRBD1. V trimming: 4 bases; J trimming: 10 bases; junction bases outside the gene matches: 11. Germline V lookup: CDR1 SGHNT, CDR2 YYREEE (reference sequence). The CDR3 covers 14 residues. The CDR3 nucleotides read TGTGCCAGCAGCCGGGACAGTCTAGAACATCCCCAGCATTTT. Its protein is CASSRDSLEHPQHF.

The chain combines TRBV9 with TRBJ2-6; 9 bases are shared with TRBD1. Germline values: CDR1 SGDLS, CDR2 YYNGEE. The CDR3 is 17 residues long. The trim removed 4 bases at V and 0 bases at J, leaving 5 bases unmatched. The CDR3 sequence: CASSPGQGLSGANVLTF. The CDR3 DNA is TGTGCCAGCAGCCCTGGACAGGGGCTCTCTGGGGCCAACGTCCTGACTTTC.

This chain connects TRBV5-1 to TRBJ2-7; tentatively, D is TRBD1 (6 bases). V lost 0 bases and J 7 bases, leaving 14 bases between the germline ends. Germline values: CDR1 SGHRS, CDR2 YFSETQ. This CDR3 has 14 residues. The CDR3 DNA is TGCGCCAGCAGCTTGGAAGACAGGTCAAGGGAGCAGTACTTC. It encodes CASSLEDRSREQYF. Filled out from reference TRBV5-1 and TRBJ2-7, the complete variable domain reads KAGVTQTPRYLIKTRGQQVTLSCSPISGHRSVSWYQQTPGQGLQFLFEYFSETQRNKGNFPGRFSGRQFSNSRSEMNVSTLELGDSALYLCASSLEDRSREQYFGPGTRLTVT.

The chain recombines TRBV5-1 with TRBJ1-5; D is unresolved. Germline assignment: CDR1 SGHRS and CDR2 YFSETQ. This CDR3 has 15 residues. The V end was cut by 0 bases, the J end by 1 base, with 8 bases between. The CDR3 DNA is TGCGCCAGCAGCTTGGAAGGCAGGAGCAATCAGCCCCAGCATTTT. Amino acid sequence: CASSLEGRSNQPQHF.

CDR3 residues: CASSIQGISYEQYF. The CDR3 DNA reads as TGTGCCAGCAGTATACAGGGGATTTCCTACGAGCAGTACTTC. The chain recombines TRBV2 with TRBJ2-7; TRBD1 matches at 7 bases. The V and J ends lost 5 bases and 1 base, in that order; junction bases with no gene match: 5. This CDR3 has 14 amino acids. The V gene's germline CDR1 is SNHLY and CDR2 FYNNEI.

This chain joins TRBV19 and TRBJ2-7; no clear D gene. The CDR3 runs 11 residues. V gave up 6 bases and J gave up 3 bases, with 6 bases separating them. CDR1 is LNHDA, CDR2 SQIVND, per germline (reference sequence). As DNA, the CDR3 is TGTGCCAGTAGATCAGGCTACGAGCAGTACTTC. Protein sequence: CASRSGYEQYF.

The J gene is TRBJ2-5, the V gene TRBV18; no definite D call. Per the germline V gene, CDR1 is KGHSH and CDR2 is LQKENI. V lost 2 bases, J lost 0 bases, and 7 bases lay in between. The CDR3 is 14 amino acids. In DNA form, the CDR3 reads TGTGCCAGCTCACCAAAGCCATACCAAGAGACCCAGTACTTC. Protein product: CASSPKPYQETQYF.

V usage is TRBV6-5 and J usage is TRBJ2-1; 11 nucleotides align to TRBD2. CDR1 MNHEY and CDR2 SVGAGI come from the germline V gene. V gave up 6 bases and J gave up 4 bases; unmatched junction bases: 5. There are 15 residues in the CDR3. CDR3 bases: TGTGCCAGCAGCAAGACTAGCGGGGCTTACAATGAGCAGTTCTTC. Protein product: CASSKTSGAYNEQFF.

V is TRBV29-1 and J is TRBJ2-5, with a tentative D call TRBD1 (5 bases). Trimming cost V 3 bases and J 1 base, with 12 bases left between them. The germline V gene has CDR1 SQVTM and CDR2 ANQGSEA. There are 14 residues in the CDR3. The CDR3 region is CSVDLAGPQETQYF. The CDR3 coding sequence is TGCAGCGTTGATTTAGCAGGGCCCCAAGAGACCCAGTACTTC. Full variable domain (outside the CDR3, taken from reference TRBV29-1 and TRBJ2-5): SAVISQKPSRDICQRGTSLTIQCQVDSQVTMMFWYRQQPGQSLTLIATANQGSEATYESGFVIDKFPISRPNLTFSTLTVSNMSPEDSSIYLCSVDLAGPQETQYFGPGTRLLVL.